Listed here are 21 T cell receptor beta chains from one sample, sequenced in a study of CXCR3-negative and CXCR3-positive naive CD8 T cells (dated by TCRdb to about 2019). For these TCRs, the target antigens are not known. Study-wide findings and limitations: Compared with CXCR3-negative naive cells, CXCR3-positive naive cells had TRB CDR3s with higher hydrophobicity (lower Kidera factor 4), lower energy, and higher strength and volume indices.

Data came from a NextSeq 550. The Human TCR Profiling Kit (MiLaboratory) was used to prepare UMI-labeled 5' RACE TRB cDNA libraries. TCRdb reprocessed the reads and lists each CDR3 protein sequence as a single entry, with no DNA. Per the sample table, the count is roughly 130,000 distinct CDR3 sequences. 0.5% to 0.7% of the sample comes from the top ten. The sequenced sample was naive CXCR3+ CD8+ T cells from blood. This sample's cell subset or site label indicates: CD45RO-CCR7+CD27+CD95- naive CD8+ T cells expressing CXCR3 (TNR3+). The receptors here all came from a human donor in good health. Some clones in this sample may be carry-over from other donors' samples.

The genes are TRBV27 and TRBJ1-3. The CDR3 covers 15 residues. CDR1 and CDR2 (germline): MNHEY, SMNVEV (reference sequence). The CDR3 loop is CASSSDINSGNTIYF.

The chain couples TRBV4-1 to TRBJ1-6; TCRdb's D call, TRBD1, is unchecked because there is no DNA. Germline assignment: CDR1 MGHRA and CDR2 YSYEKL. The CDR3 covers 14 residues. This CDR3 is CASSSGQNNSPLHF.

CDR3 sequence: CASSPTSGRASYNEQFF. The chain employs TRBV7-9 and TRBJ2-1; TCRdb calls TRBD2, which cannot be checked without DNA. CDR1 is SEHNR and CDR2 is FQNEAQ in the germline V gene (reference sequence). This CDR3 has 17 amino acids.

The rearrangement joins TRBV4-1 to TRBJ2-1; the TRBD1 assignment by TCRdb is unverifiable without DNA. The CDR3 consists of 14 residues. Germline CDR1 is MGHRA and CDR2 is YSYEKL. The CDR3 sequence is CASSQERGDNEQFF.

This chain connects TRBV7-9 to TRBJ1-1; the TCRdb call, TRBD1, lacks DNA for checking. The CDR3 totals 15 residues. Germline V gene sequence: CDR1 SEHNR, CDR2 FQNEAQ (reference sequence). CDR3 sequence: CASSHTGGEGTEAFF.

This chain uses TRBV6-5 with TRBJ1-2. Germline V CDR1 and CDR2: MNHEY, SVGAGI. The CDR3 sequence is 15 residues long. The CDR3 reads CASSYSIDTVYGYTF.

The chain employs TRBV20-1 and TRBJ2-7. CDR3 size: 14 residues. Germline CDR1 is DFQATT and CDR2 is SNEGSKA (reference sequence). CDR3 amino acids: CSARGRQEFYEQYF.

The CDR3 loop reads CASSHGQGMAYEQYF. The chain employs TRBV3-1 and TRBJ2-7; the TRBD1 assignment by TCRdb is unverifiable without DNA. This CDR3 is 15 amino acids long. Germline CDR1 and CDR2: LGHDT and YNNKEL (reference sequence).

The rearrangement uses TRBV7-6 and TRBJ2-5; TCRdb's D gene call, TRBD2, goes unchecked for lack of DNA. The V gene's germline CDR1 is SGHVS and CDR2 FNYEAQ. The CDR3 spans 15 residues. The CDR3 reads CASSPREGRLETQYF.

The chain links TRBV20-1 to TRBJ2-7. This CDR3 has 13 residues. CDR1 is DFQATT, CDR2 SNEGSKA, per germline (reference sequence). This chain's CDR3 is CSASTGTTYEQYF.

CDR3 residues: CASSPPLRSSGNTIYF. The chain recombines TRBV7-9 with TRBJ1-3; TCRdb picks TRBD1, but there is no DNA to check that call. CDR1 and CDR2 (germline): SEHNR, FQNEAQ (reference sequence). The length of the CDR3 is 16 residues.

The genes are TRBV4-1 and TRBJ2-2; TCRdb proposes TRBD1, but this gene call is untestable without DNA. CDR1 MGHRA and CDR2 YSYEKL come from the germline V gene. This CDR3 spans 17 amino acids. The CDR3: CASSQDAAGTGAGELFF.

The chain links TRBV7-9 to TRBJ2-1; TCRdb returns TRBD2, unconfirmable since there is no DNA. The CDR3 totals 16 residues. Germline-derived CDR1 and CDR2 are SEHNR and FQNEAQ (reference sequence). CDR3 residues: CASSPREGDPYNEQFF.

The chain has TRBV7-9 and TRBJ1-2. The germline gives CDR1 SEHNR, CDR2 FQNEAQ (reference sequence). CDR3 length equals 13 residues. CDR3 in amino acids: CASSKAGSYGYTF.

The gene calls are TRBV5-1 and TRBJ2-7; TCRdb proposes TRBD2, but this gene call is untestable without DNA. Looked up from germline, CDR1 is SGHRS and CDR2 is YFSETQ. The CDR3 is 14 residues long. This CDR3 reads CASSRAGALYEQYF.

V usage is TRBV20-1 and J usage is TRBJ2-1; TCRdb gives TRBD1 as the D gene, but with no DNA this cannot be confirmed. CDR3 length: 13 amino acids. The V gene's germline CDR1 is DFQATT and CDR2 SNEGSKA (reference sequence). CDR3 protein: CSAADRVRNEQFF.

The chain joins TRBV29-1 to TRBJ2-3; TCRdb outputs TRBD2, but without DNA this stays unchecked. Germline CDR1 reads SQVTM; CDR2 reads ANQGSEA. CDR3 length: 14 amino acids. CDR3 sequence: CSFSERDFTDTQYF.

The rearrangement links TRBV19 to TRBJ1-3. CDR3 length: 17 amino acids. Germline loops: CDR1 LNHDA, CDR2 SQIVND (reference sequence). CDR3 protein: CASSIDVEVTSGNTIYF.

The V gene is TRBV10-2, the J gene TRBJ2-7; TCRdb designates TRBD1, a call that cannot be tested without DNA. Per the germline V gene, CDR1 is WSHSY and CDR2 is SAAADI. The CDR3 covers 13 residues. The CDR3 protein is CASKAGGSNEQYF.

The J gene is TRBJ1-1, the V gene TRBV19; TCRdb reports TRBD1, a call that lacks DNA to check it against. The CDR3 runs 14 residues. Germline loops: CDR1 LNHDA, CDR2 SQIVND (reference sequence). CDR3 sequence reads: CASFPGGSETEAFF.

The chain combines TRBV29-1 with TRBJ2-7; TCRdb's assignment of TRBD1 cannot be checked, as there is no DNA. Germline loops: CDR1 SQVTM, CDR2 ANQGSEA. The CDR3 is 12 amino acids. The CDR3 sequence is CSATGGIGEQYF.